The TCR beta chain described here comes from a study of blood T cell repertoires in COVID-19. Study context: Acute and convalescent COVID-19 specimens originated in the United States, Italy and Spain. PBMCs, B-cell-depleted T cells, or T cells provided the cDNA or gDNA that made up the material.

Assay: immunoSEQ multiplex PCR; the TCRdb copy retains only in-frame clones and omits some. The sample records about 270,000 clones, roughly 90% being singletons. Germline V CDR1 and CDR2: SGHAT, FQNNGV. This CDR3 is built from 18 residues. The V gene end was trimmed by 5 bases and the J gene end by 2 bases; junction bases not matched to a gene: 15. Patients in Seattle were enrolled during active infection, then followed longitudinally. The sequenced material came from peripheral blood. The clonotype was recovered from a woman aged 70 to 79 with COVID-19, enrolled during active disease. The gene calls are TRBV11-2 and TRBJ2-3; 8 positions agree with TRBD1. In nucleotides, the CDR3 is TGTGCCAGCAGCCACCCAAGGACAGGGTCCATCTTCACAGATACGCAGTATTTT. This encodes CASSHPRTGSIFTDTQYF.